This T cell receptor beta chain came from a study of beta chain features in type 1 diabetes. Germline V CDR1 and CDR2: SGHRS, YFSETQ. The CDR3 spans 15 residues. Trimming cost V 2 bases and J 3 bases; bases outside gene matches: 4. Expressed TCRB transcripts got sequenced, as all isolated RNA was reverse transcribed. Sequencing used immunoSEQ multiplex PCR; TCRdb keeps in-frame clones, though not all of them. The data show 300,000 to 400,000 clones, with approximately 15% seen just once and 0.013% to 0.015% held by the top ten. Findings and caveats of the study: PCR, the amplification step, might favor shorter templates, equally in patients and controls. Moderate yet significant TCRB CDR3 shortening was seen in Type 1 diabetes patients in all four CD4+ subsets.

Note on this clone: Its antigen is as yet unknown.

V and J are TRBV5-1 and TRBJ2-7, with TRBD2 matching 11 bases. The sample taken for sequencing was naive CD4+ T cells from blood. This TCR was recovered from a woman in her late teens or twenties with type 1 diabetes. CDR3: CASSFGTSGNYEQYF. CDR3 coding DNA: TGCGCCAGCAGCTTCGGGACTAGCGGAAACTACGAGCAGTACTTC. The variable domain in full, completed from reference TRBV5-1 and TRBJ2-7, reads KAGVTQTPRYLIKTRGQQVTLSCSPISGHRSVSWYQQTPGQGLQFLFEYFSETQRNKGNFPGRFSGRQFSNSRSEMNVSTLELGDSALYLCASSFGTSGNYEQYFGPGTRLTVT.